The 5 T cell receptor beta chains below all came from one sample that was sequenced in a study of shared clonotypes between healthy human individuals (dated by TCRdb to about 2020). Receptor libraries were prepared by the immunoSEQ multiplex PCR assay. The table was pulled from immuneACCESS by TCRdb, which kept in-frame rearrangements only. Such tables lose some clones; where checked, under half of the loss comes from unresolved V genes, and the rest has no known cause. In this sample the table shows roughly 500,000 clones, almost 80% of which occur a single time. The ten largest account for 12% of the sample. The material sequenced was PBMCs. The receptors stem from a woman aged 40 to 50 in good health. Some clones in this sample may be carry-over from other donors' samples.

The rearrangement joins TRBV11-2 to TRBJ2-7, with D possibly TRBD2 on 6 matching bases. The CDR3 runs to 15 residues. With 0 bases removed from V and 2 bases from J, the gap between germline ends came to 11 bases. CDR1 is SGHAT, CDR2 FQNNGV, per germline. CDR3 DNA sequence: TGTGCCAGCAGCTTAGAGGTAGCGGAACCCTACGAGCAGTACTTC. Protein sequence: CASSLEVAEPYEQYF.

This chain links TRBV5-4 with TRBJ2-7; D is tentatively TRBD1 or TRBD2 (5 bases each). Trimming removed 0 bases at V and 7 bases at J, with 14 bases between. The germline CDR1 and CDR2 sequences are SGHNT and YYREEE (reference sequence). The CDR3 contains 14 residues. CDR3 residues: CASSLVGAYSEQYF. The DNA for the CDR3 is TGTGCCAGCAGCTTGGTCGGGGCTTACTCTGAGCAGTACTTC.

The rearrangement joins TRBV4-3 to TRBJ1-4; D possibly corresponds to TRBD1 (6 bases). CDR1 is LGHNA, CDR2 YSLEER, per germline. CDR3 length: 15 residues. V was trimmed by 0 bases and J by 7 bases, leaving 12 bases between them. The CDR3 reads CASSQDPGASEKLFF. CDR3 in DNA: TGCGCCAGCAGCCAAGATCCGGGGGCGAGTGAAAAACTGTTTTTT.

This rearrangement joins TRBV4-2 to TRBJ2-7; a possible D gene is TRBD2 (6 bases). Trimming took off 1 base at V and 4 bases at J, with 17 bases between the two ends. The CDR3 is 16 residues long. In germline, CDR1 is LGHNA, CDR2 YNFKEQ. The CDR3 DNA reads as TGTGCCAGCAGCCAAGGTCGGGGAGCGGGTCAGTACGAGCAGTACTTC. It translates to CASSQGRGAGQYEQYF.

J is TRBJ2-2 and V is TRBV7-3; 11 bases are shared with TRBD2. Trimming took 5 bases from V and 6 from J; bases not matched to a gene: 5. The germline CDR1 and CDR2 sequences are SGHTA and FQGTGA. The CDR3 is 15 residues long. The CDR3 DNA is TGTGCCAGCAGCACCGGACTAGCGGGCCCCGGGGAGCTGTTTTTT. Translation: CASSTGLAGPGELFF.